This TCR delta chain is from a study of gamma-delta T cells after stem cell transplantation. V shed 0 bases, J shed 4 bases, and the junction held 10 bases outside the gene matches. This CDR3 region has 16 residues. Per the germline V gene, CDR1 is NSMFDY and CDR2 is ISSIKDK. In its sample, this clone is medium-sized. TCRdb processed the RT-PCR reads again with the CATT caller. The table lists 2,000 to 3,000 delta-chain clones, 25% of them singletons. The chain recombines TRAV29/DV5 with TRDJ1, with 9 bases fitting TRDD3. The clonotype comes from a human donor. It is not recorded whose cells these are; they may come from a transplant donor. The sequencing input was gamma-delta T cells. The CDR3 protein is CAASAFFTGGRDKLIF. DNA for the CDR3: TGTGCAGCAAGCGCTTTCTTTACTGGGGGACGCGATAAACTCATCTTT.